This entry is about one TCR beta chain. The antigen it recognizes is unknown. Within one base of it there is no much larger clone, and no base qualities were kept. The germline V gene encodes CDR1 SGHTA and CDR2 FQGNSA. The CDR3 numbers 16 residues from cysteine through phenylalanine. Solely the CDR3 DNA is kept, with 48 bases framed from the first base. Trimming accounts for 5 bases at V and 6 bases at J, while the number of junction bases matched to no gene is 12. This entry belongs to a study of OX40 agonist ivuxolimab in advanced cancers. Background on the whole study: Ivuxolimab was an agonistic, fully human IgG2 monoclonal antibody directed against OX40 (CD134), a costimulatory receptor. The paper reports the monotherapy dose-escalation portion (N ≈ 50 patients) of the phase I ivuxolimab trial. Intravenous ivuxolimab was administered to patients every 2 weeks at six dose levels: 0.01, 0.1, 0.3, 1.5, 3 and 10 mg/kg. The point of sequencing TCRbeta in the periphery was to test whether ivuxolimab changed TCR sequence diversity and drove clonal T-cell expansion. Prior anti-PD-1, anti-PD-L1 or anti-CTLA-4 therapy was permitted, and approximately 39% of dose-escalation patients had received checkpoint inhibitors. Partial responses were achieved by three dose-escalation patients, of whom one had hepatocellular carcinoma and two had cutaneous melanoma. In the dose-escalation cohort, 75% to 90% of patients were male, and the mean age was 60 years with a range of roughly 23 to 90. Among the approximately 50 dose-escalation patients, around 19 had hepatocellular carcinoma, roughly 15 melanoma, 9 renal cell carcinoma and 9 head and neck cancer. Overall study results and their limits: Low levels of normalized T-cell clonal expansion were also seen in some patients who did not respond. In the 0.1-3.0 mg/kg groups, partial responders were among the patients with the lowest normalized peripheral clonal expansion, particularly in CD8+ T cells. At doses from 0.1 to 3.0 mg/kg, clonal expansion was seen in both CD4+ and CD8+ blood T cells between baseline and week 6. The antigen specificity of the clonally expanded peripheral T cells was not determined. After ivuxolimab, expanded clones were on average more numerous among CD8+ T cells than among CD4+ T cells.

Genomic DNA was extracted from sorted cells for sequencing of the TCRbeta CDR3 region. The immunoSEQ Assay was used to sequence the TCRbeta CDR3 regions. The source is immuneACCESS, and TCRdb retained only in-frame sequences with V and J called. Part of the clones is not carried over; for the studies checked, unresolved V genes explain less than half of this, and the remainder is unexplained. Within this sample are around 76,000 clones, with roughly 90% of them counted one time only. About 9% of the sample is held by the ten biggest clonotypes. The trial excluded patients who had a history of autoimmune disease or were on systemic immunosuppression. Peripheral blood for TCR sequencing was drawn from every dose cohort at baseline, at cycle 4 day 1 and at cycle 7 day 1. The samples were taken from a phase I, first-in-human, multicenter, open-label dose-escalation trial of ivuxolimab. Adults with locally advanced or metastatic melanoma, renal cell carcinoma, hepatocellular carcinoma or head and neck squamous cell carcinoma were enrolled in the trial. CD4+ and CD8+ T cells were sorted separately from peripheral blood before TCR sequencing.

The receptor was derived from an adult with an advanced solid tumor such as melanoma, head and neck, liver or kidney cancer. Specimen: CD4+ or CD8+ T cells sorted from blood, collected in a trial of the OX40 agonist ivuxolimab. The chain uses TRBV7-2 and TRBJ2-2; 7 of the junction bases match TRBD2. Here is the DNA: TGTGCCAGCAGCCTCTTTACTGCGCGGGGGTCCGGGGAGCTGTTTTTT. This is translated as CASSLFTARGSGELFF.